This TCR beta chain came from a study of PD-L1 blockade in urothelial cancer. Study-level points and caveats: Patients who had durable benefit saw their tumor-associated blood clones expand more at 3 weeks.

Synthetic TCR analog templates were spiked into all PCRs individually. Clones were sequenced by immunoSEQ multiplex PCR, and TCRdb holds only the in-frame ones, with some missing. The sample holds under 40,000 clones, 80% to 95% seen once. With regard to this clone: Its antigen is undetermined.

Germline CDR1 and CDR2: LNHDA and SQIVND (reference sequence). The CDR3 is made up of 15 amino acids. V lost 5 bases to trimming and J lost 1 base; unmatched junction nucleotides: 4. The J gene is TRBJ2-7, the V gene TRBV19, with 11 bases lining up with TRBD2. This clonotype was obtained from a man between 65 and 85 years old with urothelial cancer. The input for sequencing was PBMCs, taken around atezolizumab (anti-PD-L1) treatment. CDR3: CASSPGLAVSYEQYF. The CDR3 bases are TGTGCCAGTAGTCCGGGACTAGCGGTATCCTACGAGCAGTACTTC.